This T cell receptor beta chain was recovered during a study of spatial heterogeneity in lung cancer. Looking at the study overall: Detection of beta-chain sequences consistently exceeded that of alpha-chain sequences.

As for time point: sample taken at primary tumor resection. The CDR3 covers 13 residues. The junction had 3 bases not matched to a gene; V was cut back by 2 bases and J by 6 bases. Per germline, CDR1 SQVTM and CDR2 ANQGSEA. Single TCR cDNA molecules each had their own unique molecular identifier. One entry per CDR3 protein results from TCRdb running MiXCR on the 5' RACE reads. The profile shows about 61,000 distinct CDR3 sequences, about 6.3% of them singletons. This clonotype was seen at least ten times. The clonotype originates from a female donor with early-stage non-small cell lung cancer. The genes are TRBV29-1 and TRBJ2-3, with 9 bases aligning to TRBD2. This material consisted of PBMCs, taken at surgery. The CDR3 nucleotides are TGCAGCGTTGAAATCAGCGGGGGGGATACGCAGTATTTT. It specifies CSVEISGGDTQYF.